The sequence of this TCR beta chain was determined in a study of CD8 T cells in ankylosing spondylitis. Study-wide results and limits: Matched ankylosing spondylitis synovial fluid reportedly showed significant enrichment of disease-linked clones. What seemed typical of ankylosing spondylitis blood was a TCR beta motif built from about 8 highly homologous variants. Reports of some motif variants in reactive arthritis synovial fluid and blood predate this one.

CDR3 length: 13 residues. Trimming removed 5 bases from V and 5 bases from J, with 10 bases in between. Per germline, CDR1 SNHLY and CDR2 FYNNEI. Each TCR beta library was made by quantitative 5'-RACE that incorporated molecular barcodes. TCRdb fed the 5' RACE reads into MiXCR, producing one record per CDR3 protein. The sample holds 470,000 or so distinct CDR3 sequences, 25% to 30% seen once. Remarks on this clonotype: Its cognate antigen is unknown.

This clonotype was sampled from a male donor with ankylosing spondylitis. The chain has TRBV2 and TRBJ1-5; weak D call: TRBD1 (6 bases). Sequencing was performed on blood, either unsorted or a sorted T cell fraction (not recorded which). CDR3 sequence reads: CASSQGMDQPQHF. CDR3 nucleotide sequence: TGTGCCAGCAGTCAGGGGATGGATCAGCCCCAGCATTTT.